One and the same sample provided the 14 T cell receptor beta chains below, sequenced in a study of beta chain features in type 1 diabetes. Expressed TCRB transcripts got sequenced, as all isolated RNA was reverse transcribed. Clones were sequenced by immunoSEQ multiplex PCR, and TCRdb holds only the in-frame ones, with some missing. This repertoire shows approximately 400,000 clones, approximately 16% found once; its top ten account for roughly 0.017%. Sequenced input: naive CD4+ T cells from blood. Receptor source: a woman under 30 in good health.

The chain links TRBV9 to TRBJ1-1, with 7 positions matching TRBD1. The germline V gene encodes CDR1 SGDLS and CDR2 YYNGEE. The CDR3 is 17 amino acids. With 3 bases clipped from V and 0 bases from J, the junction kept 11 bases outside the gene matches. This CDR3 reads CASSGGTNRGLNTEAFF. As DNA, the CDR3 is TGTGCCAGCAGCGGAGGAACGAACAGGGGACTGAACACTGAAGCTTTCTTT. Variable domain in full (rest from reference TRBV9 and TRBJ1-1): DSGVTQTPKHLITATGQRVTLRCSPRSGDLSVYWYQQSLDQGLQFLIQYYNGEERAKGNILERFSAQQFPDLHSELNLSSLELGDSALYFCASSGGTNRGLNTEAFFGQGTRLTVV.

This clone appeared a single time. V gene TRBV6-1 combines with J gene TRBJ2-7, with D unclear. This CDR3 contains 12 residues. CDR1 MNHNS and CDR2 SASEGT come from the germline V gene. The germline V and J ends were trimmed by 5 bases and 7 bases, with 12 bases remaining between them. CDR3 nucleotide sequence: TGTGCCAGCAGTCTCTCCATCAGGGAGCAGTACTTC. Encoded protein: CASSLSIREQYF.

This chain connects TRBV5-6 to TRBJ2-5, with a possible D match to TRBD1 (6 bases). This CDR3 has 14 amino acids. V dropped 3 bases and J dropped 0 bases, with 9 bases sitting between them. CDR1 is SGHDT and CDR2 is YYEEEE in the germline V gene. The CDR3 nucleotides read TGTGCCAGCAGCTCTGGGGGCAACCAAGAGACCCAGTACTTC. Translation: CASSSGGNQETQYF.

The chain links TRBV2 to TRBJ2-2; D is perhaps TRBD1 (6 bases). The germline V and J ends were trimmed by 7 bases and 1 base, with 13 bases remaining between them. Germline loops: CDR1 SNHLY, CDR2 FYNNEI. The CDR3 sequence is 15 residues long. CDR3 DNA sequence: TGTGCCAGCAACCCAGGGGAAGGGAACACCGGGGAGCTGTTTTTT. This sequence encodes CASNPGEGNTGELFF.

V usage is TRBV11-2 and J usage is TRBJ2-3, with D possibly TRBD1 on 6 matching bases. The CDR3 runs to 13 residues. Trimming shortened V by 2 bases and J by 10 bases, and 13 bases separated the two germline ends. CDR1 is SGHAT, CDR2 FQNNGV, per germline. The CDR3 DNA is TGTGCCAGCAGCTTACGGGACACGGGTTCGCAGTATTTT. Its protein product is CASSLRDTGSQYF.

V is TRBV19 and J is TRBJ1-4; 11 bases map to TRBD1. CDR3 length equals 16 residues. V lost 4 bases and J lost 0; bases outside the gene matches: 1. Per germline, CDR1 LNHDA and CDR2 SQIVND (reference sequence). The CDR3 DNA reads as TGTGCCAGTAGTAAGGGACAGGGGGCAACTAATGAAAAACTGTTTTTT. The encoded protein is CASSKGQGATNEKLFF.

The sample holds a few counts of this clone. The chain employs TRBV30 and TRBJ2-7, with 8 bases that match TRBD1. The V gene end was trimmed by 0 bases and the J gene end by 8 bases; junction bases not matched to a gene: 15. CDR1 GTSNPN and CDR2 SVGIG come from the germline V gene (reference sequence). The CDR3 totals 16 residues. CDR3 in DNA: TGTGCCTGGAGTGTACAACCGGGCGAGACAGGGGACAAGCAGTACTTC. Its translation: CAWSVQPGETGDKQYF.

The chain is built from TRBV28 and TRBJ2-7; D may be TRBD2 (6 bases). V dropped 8 bases and J dropped 5 bases, with 25 bases sitting between them. The germline V gene has CDR1 MDHEN and CDR2 SYDVKM. The CDR3 extends over 16 amino acids. The CDR3 nucleotides read TGTGCCAGCTTGAGCGGGTCCGCAATACTACTGGACGAGCAGTACTTC. This sequence encodes CASLSGSAILLDEQYF.

V gene TRBV5-6 combines with J gene TRBJ1-1, with a tentative D call TRBD1 (5 bases). V gave up 0 bases and J gave up 10 bases, with 13 bases separating them. This CDR3 is 13 amino acids long. CDR1 SGHDT and CDR2 YYEEEE come from the germline V gene. The chain's CDR3 is CASSLGAWGGAFF. The DNA of the CDR3 is TGTGCCAGCAGCTTGGGGGCCTGGGGGGGAGCTTTCTTT.

The V call is TRBV5-1, the J call TRBJ2-3; D is perhaps TRBD2 (6 bases). The CDR3 contains 14 residues. Germline CDR1 is SGHRS and CDR2 is YFSETQ. Trimming took off 5 bases at V and 1 base at J, with 11 bases between the two ends. The CDR3 here is CASRAGGGTDTQYF. The CDR3 DNA sequence: TGCGCCAGCAGAGCTGGAGGGGGCACAGATACGCAGTATTTT.

The chain uses TRBV7-3 and TRBJ2-1; 14 bases line up with TRBD2. CDR1 is SGHTA and CDR2 is FQGTGA in the germline V gene. Losses at the gene ends were 5 bases for V and 14 bases for J; bases not matched to a gene: 11. The CDR3 length is 15 residues. The CDR3 spells CASSQTGTSGRDEFF. In nucleotides, the CDR3 is TGTGCCAGCAGCCAGACCGGGACTAGCGGGAGAGATGAGTTCTTC.

The chain recombines TRBV1 with TRBJ2-7; TRBD2 reflects the table's D call only, with no check against the DNA. TRBV1 has pseudogene status. The CDR3 covers 17 residues. DNA for the CDR3: TGCACCAGCAGCCTGGGGCCGAGCGGGAGGGAGTCTAAAGAGCAGTACTTC. Protein: CTSSLGPSGRESKEQYF.

This clone was seen a few times. This chain joins TRBV29-1 and TRBJ2-3, with 7 bases aligning to TRBD1. The CDR3 spans 14 residues. Germline lookup yields CDR1 SQVTM and CDR2 ANQGSEA. Trimming at V came to 2 bases and at J to 1 base, leaving 3 bases not matched to a gene. For the CDR3, the DNA is TGCAGCGTTGAAAGACAGGGAGGCACAGATACGCAGTATTTT. Protein sequence: CSVERQGGTDTQYF.

This clone was detected a few times. The rearrangement joins TRBV7-9 to TRBJ2-3; weak D call: TRBD2 (5 bases). CDR3 length: 13 residues. In germline, CDR1 is SEHNR, CDR2 FQNEAQ (reference sequence). Between the trimmed V and J ends, which lost 5 bases and 4 bases, there was a span of 10 bases. The CDR3 DNA is TGTGCCAGCAGCCCTGGACTGTCAGATACGCAGTATTTT. Protein product: CASSPGLSDTQYF.